A selection of T cell receptor beta chains follows, all from one sample in a study of read filtering for tumor transcriptome and immune sequencing. Via MiXCR, TCRdb re-called the reads, giving one row per CDR3 protein. The sample carries 40,000 to 50,000 distinct CDR3 sequences, roughly 13% recorded once. Specimen: a population of CD138-negative cells sorted from bone marrow. The origin of the receptors is a donor at least 40 years old with multiple myeloma. Each CDR3 is given with its conserved first and last residue.

v_call	j_call	cdr3_aa
TRBV7-9	TRBJ2-1	CASTHAGTFSYNEQFF
TRBV4-3	TRBJ2-5	CASSQDVGPRETQYF
TRBV19	TRBJ2-2	CASSEKLGELFF
TRBV7-9	TRBJ2-3	CASSLGRTDTDTQYF
TRBV28	TRBJ2-1	CASRMGFSGSSEQFF
TRBV11-2	TRBJ2-5	CASSFEGGSGDQETQYF
TRBV5-1	TRBJ1-2	CASSLYTANYGYTF
TRBV12-3/TRBV12-4	TRBJ2-1	CASSLEYNEQFF
TRBV7-8	TRBJ2-3	CASSTGGTSGRITDTQYF
TRBV7-2	TRBJ2-1	CASSLASYNETFF
TRBV7-9	TRBJ2-2	CASTGGGTGELFF
TRBV12-3/TRBV12-4	TRBJ2-1	CASREGTSGSYEQFF